Presented here are 5 T cell receptor beta chains from one specimen sequenced in a study of vaccination and CD4 T cells after COVID-19. Sequencing of cultured CD4+ T cell DNA used the Oncomine TCR Beta short-read assay. TCRdb ran MiXCR on the PCR reads and lists one entry per CDR3 protein. The sample has roughly 13,000 distinct CDR3 sequences; 63% are singletons. Treatment: 10-day PBMC culture with coronavirus spike peptide pools or control peptides (ViraFEST assay). These receptors lack a known antigen. Sequencing used CD4+ T cells from blood, cultured in vitro. These receptors were taken from a human donor who had recovered from COVID-19.

The V call is TRBV5-4, the J call TRBJ1-1, with TRBD1 as a possible D gene (5 bases). The CDR3 spans 14 residues. Germline values: CDR1 SGHNT, CDR2 YYREEE (reference sequence). V shed 0 bases and J shed 1 base, with 7 bases lying between them. Here the CDR3 DNA reads TGTGCCAGCAGCTTGGCGGGGGGGAACACTGAAGCTTTCTTT. This codes for CASSLAGGNTEAFF.

This clonotype has a handful of counts. V is TRBV2 and J is TRBJ1-5, with a possible D match to TRBD1 (5 bases). The germline CDR1 and CDR2 sequences are SNHLY and FYNNEI. Trimming took 8 bases from V and 4 from J, leaving 12 bases between them. The CDR3 consists of 13 residues. The CDR3 sequence: CASSGTENQPQHF. CDR3 DNA: TGTGCCAGCTCCGGGACGGAGAATCAGCCCCAGCATTTT.

The genes are TRBV7-3 and TRBJ1-1; 12 bases map to TRBD1. The CDR3 has 18 amino acids. J lost 5 bases, V lost 11 bases, and 21 bases had no gene match. Germline V lookup: CDR1 SGHTA, CDR2 FQGTGA. CDR3 nucleotides: TGTGCCGTAGCGGGGAGGAGGGACAGGGGGCCAGTATTGACTGAAGCTTTCTTT. Protein: CAVAGRRDRGPVLTEAFF.

V and J are TRBV6-1 and TRBJ1-2; 9 bases are a match to TRBD1. CDR3 length: 15 amino acids. The germline V gene encodes CDR1 MNHNS and CDR2 SASEGT. The V gene end was trimmed by 7 bases and the J gene end by 0 bases; junction bases not matched to a gene: 6. CDR3 coding DNA: TGTGCCAGCATTCTGGGACAGGGTGCTAACTATGGCTACACCTTC. It yields the protein CASILGQGANYGYTF.

This clonotype has more than one count but fewer than ten. This rearrangement joins TRBV4-1 to TRBJ1-5, with D unclear. Trimming removed 1 base at V and 5 bases at J, with 9 bases between. Germline-derived CDR1 and CDR2 are MGHRA and YSYEKL. This CDR3 is built from 14 residues. The CDR3 region is CASSQGVGDQPQHF. In DNA, the CDR3 is TGCGCCAGCAGCCAAGGAGTCGGGGATCAGCCCCAGCATTTT.